One sample yielded the 30 T cell receptor beta chains listed below, sequenced in a study of blood T cell repertoires in COVID-19. The repertoire was sequenced with immunoSEQ multiplex PCR; TCRdb's copy has only in-frame clones and lacks some. The sample lists under 60,000 clones, 70% to 80% seen once, with roughly 25% in the top ten. Sequences were obtained from peripheral blood. These TCRs come from a man between 65 and 79 years old with acute or convalescent COVID-19.

The chain links TRBV19 to TRBJ1-1, with 7 bases fitting TRBD1. The CDR3 extends over 16 amino acids. CDR1 LNHDA and CDR2 SQIVND come from the germline V gene (reference sequence). With 3 bases clipped from V and 1 base from J, the junction kept 8 bases outside the gene matches. The CDR3 is CASSIRRGQTNTEAFF. Written as DNA, the CDR3 is TGTGCCAGTAGTATTCGTCGGGGACAGACGAACACTGAAGCTTTCTTT.

This rearrangement joins TRBV6-5 to TRBJ2-7; D might be TRBD2 (5 bases). V dropped 0 bases and J dropped 2 bases, with 8 bases sitting between them. This CDR3 is 14 amino acids long. The germline gives CDR1 MNHEY, CDR2 SVGAGI. The CDR3 coding sequence is TGTGCCAGCAGTTACTCGCGGGTCCCCTACGAGCAGTACTTC. Amino acid sequence: CASSYSRVPYEQYF.

This clone was seen a few times. This sequence joins TRBV3-1 (or the pseudogene TRBV3-2) and TRBJ1-2; D unclear. The CDR3 contains 14 residues. V lost 2 bases and J lost 3, with 10 bases in between. From germline, CDR1 is LGHDT and CDR2 YNNKEL (reference sequence). DNA for the CDR3: TGTGCCAGCAGCCAAACCGCTCGGTACTATGGCTACACCTTC. Residues: CASSQTARYYGYTF.

V gene TRBV18 combines with J gene TRBJ2-7, with D perhaps matching TRBD1 (6 bases). Germline CDR1 is KGHSH and CDR2 is LQKENI. The CDR3 has 16 amino acids. Trimming stripped 0 bases from V and 3 bases from J, with 15 bases between. The CDR3 loop is CASSPPGSGDNYEQYF. The CDR3 DNA is TGTGCCAGCTCACCACCGGGGTCAGGGGACAACTACGAGCAGTACTTC.

This clone was observed a handful of times. The rearrangement links TRBV6-5 to TRBJ1-4; the match to TRBD1 covers 10 bases. Looked up from germline, CDR1 is MNHEY and CDR2 is SVGAGI. V lost 7 bases and J lost 8; bases outside the gene matches: 10. CDR3 size: 15 residues. DNA for the CDR3: TGTGCCAGCACCGAGCCGGGACAGGGGAACGAAAAACTGTTTTTT. This encodes CASTEPGQGNEKLFF.

The chain links TRBV21-1 to TRBJ2-7; the table's D call, TRBD1, was not checked against the DNA. TRBV21-1 corresponds to a pseudogene. This CDR3 spans 18 amino acids. CDR3 sequence reads: CASSKAPRATTINYEQYF. CDR3 nucleotides: TGTGCCAGCAGCAAAGCGCCCAGGGCAACAACTATTAACTACGAGCAGTACTTC.

J is TRBJ1-2 and V is TRBV30; D not certain. Germline CDR1 GTSNPN, CDR2 SVGIG (reference sequence). V shed 2 bases and J shed 6 bases, with 19 bases lying between them. The CDR3 runs to 15 residues. DNA for the CDR3: TGTGCCTGGAGTCCCTTCGATAGGAGGGCCGATGGCTACACCTTC. Residues: CAWSPFDRRADGYTF. Drawing the rest from reference TRBV30 and TRBJ1-2, the complete variable domain is SQTIHQWPATLVQPVGSPLSLECTVEGTSNPNLYWYRQAAGRGLQLLFYSVGIGQISSEVPQNLSASRPQDRQFILSSKKLLLSDSGFYLCAWSPFDRRADGYTFGSGTRLTVV.

A few counts support this clone. V usage is TRBV28 and J usage is TRBJ1-2; unclear D gene. This CDR3 is built from 13 residues. The V gene's germline CDR1 is MDHEN and CDR2 SYDVKM. Trimming stripped 1 base from V and 5 bases from J, with 8 bases between. The CDR3 region is CASSLSGLYGYTF. CDR3 in DNA: TGTGCCAGCAGTTTATCGGGTTTGTATGGCTACACCTTC.

CDR3 loop: CASSGATLRLPDNQPQHF. DNA of the CDR3: TGTGCCAGCAGTGGGGCGACCTTAAGGTTGCCCGACAATCAGCCCCAGCATTTT. The chain employs TRBV6-1 and TRBJ1-5; D is unresolved. CDR1 and CDR2 (germline): MNHNS, SASEGT. The CDR3 is 18 residues long. V was cut by 4 bases and J by 3 bases, with 22 bases left in between.

V gene TRBV2 combines with J gene TRBJ1-2; no clear D. The CDR3 loop spans 13 amino acids. Germline assignment: CDR1 SNHLY and CDR2 FYNNEI. V was shortened by 6 bases and J by 7 bases, with 15 bases between the two germline ends. The CDR3 loop reads CASRIEGTGGYTF. CDR3 nucleotide sequence: TGTGCCAGCAGAATTGAAGGAACGGGTGGCTACACCTTC.

This clone was seen once. V gene TRBV15 combines with J gene TRBJ2-7, with 7 bases identical to TRBD1. Germline CDR1 is LNHNV and CDR2 is YYDKDF (reference sequence). Trimming removed 5 bases from V and 2 bases from J; junction bases left unmatched: 12. The CDR3 length is 16 residues. The CDR3 bases are TGTGCCACCAGCTCCCAGCGGACAGGTCGGACCTACGAGCAGTACTTC. It specifies CATSSQRTGRTYEQYF.

V gene TRBV10-3 combines with J gene TRBJ2-7; no clear D gene. V dropped 4 bases and J dropped 1 base, with 8 bases sitting between them. Per the germline V gene, CDR1 is ENHRY and CDR2 is SYGVKD. The CDR3 consists of 13 residues. The CDR3 spells CAISGSASYEQYF. As DNA, the CDR3 is TGTGCCATCAGTGGATCAGCGTCCTACGAGCAGTACTTC.

V gene TRBV30 combines with J gene TRBJ1-2; 8 nucleotides align to TRBD1. Per the germline V gene, CDR1 is GTSNPN and CDR2 is SVGIG (reference sequence). V lost 0 bases and J lost 4; bases outside the gene matches: 7. The CDR3 runs to 15 residues. The CDR3 sequence: CAWSVLDRGFYGYTF. The CDR3 DNA reads as TGTGCCTGGAGTGTTCTTGACAGGGGATTCTATGGCTACACCTTC.

This chain uses TRBV7-2 with TRBJ1-2; D may be TRBD1 (6 bases). This CDR3 is 13 amino acids long. The V end lost 1 base, the J end lost 5 bases, and 8 bases lay between the germline ends. Germline CDR1 SGHTA, CDR2 FQGNSA. CDR3 coding DNA: TGTGCCAGCAGCTTAGAAACAGGGTATGGCTACACCTTC. Amino acids: CASSLETGYGYTF.

The V and J genes are TRBV5-1 and TRBJ2-7, with D possibly matching TRBD2 (7 bases). The germline V gene encodes CDR1 SGHRS and CDR2 YFSETQ. Trimming removed 1 base from V and 5 bases from J, with 16 bases in between. This CDR3 region has 15 residues. The CDR3: CASSLRMGRDNEQYF. The CDR3 DNA is TGCGCCAGCAGCTTGAGGATGGGGAGGGACAACGAGCAGTACTTC.

The chain is built from TRBV24-1 and TRBJ1-2, with D perhaps TRBD1 (5 bases). CDR1 is KGHDR, CDR2 SFDVKD, per germline. CDR3 length equals 12 residues. Trimming left V 4 bases short and J 8 bases short, with 10 bases between. This CDR3 reads CATSDPGQGYTF. The CDR3 region has the DNA TGTGCCACCAGTGACCCAGGGCAAGGCTACACCTTC.

The chain is built from TRBV5-8 and TRBJ2-5, with 11 bases fitting TRBD1. The germline V gene has CDR1 SGHTS and CDR2 YDEGEE. V shed 4 bases and J 1 base; nucleotides not matched to a gene: 6. The CDR3 is made up of 16 amino acids. The CDR3 here is CASSTGTGGFQETQYF. The CDR3 region has the DNA TGTGCCAGCAGCACCGGGACAGGGGGATTCCAAGAGACCCAGTACTTC.

The chain employs TRBV30 and TRBJ1-2; 10 bases fit TRBD1. With V trimmed by 0 bases and J by 0 bases, 4 bases remained unmatched. The germline V gene encodes CDR1 GTSNPN and CDR2 SVGIG (reference sequence). The CDR3 loop spans 16 amino acids. CDR3 sequence reads: CAWSVGQGISNYGYTF. CDR3 nucleotide sequence: TGTGCCTGGAGTGTGGGACAGGGGATCTCTAACTATGGCTACACCTTC.

The genes are TRBV5-4 and TRBJ2-7, with D perhaps matching TRBD1 (5 bases). The CDR3 is 12 amino acids. Germline CDR1 is SGHNT and CDR2 is YYREEE (reference sequence). V was shortened by 4 bases and J by 2 bases, with 7 bases between the two germline ends. CDR3 residues: CASSKDTYEQYF. CDR3 sequence (DNA): TGTGCCAGCAGCAAGGACACCTACGAGCAGTACTTC.

The V and J genes are TRBV6-2 or TRBV6-3 and TRBJ1-5; a possible D gene is TRBD1 (5 bases). V lost 5 bases and J lost 6, with 17 bases in between. From germline, CDR1 is MNHEY and CDR2 SVGEGT. This CDR3 is built from 15 residues. The DNA of the CDR3 is TGTGCCAGCAGTCCATCAGTGGGGCCTAGTCAGCCCCAGCATTTT. Translating it yields CASSPSVGPSQPQHF.

J is TRBJ1-2 and V is TRBV7-9; TRBD1 might be the D (5 bases). This CDR3 has 15 amino acids. V lost 4 bases to trimming and J lost 6 bases, with 18 bases between them. The germline gives CDR1 SEHNR, CDR2 FQNEAQ (reference sequence). The CDR3: CASSSKTPGLDGYTF. The CDR3 bases are TGTGCCAGCAGCTCAAAGACTCCGGGACTAGATGGCTACACCTTC.

The count of this clone is one. The chain employs TRBV10-2 and TRBJ2-3, with 11 bases matching TRBD2. Germline-derived CDR1 and CDR2 are WSHSY and SAAADI. J was trimmed by 0 bases and V by 8 bases; bases with no gene match: 4. The CDR3 covers 15 residues. The CDR3 DNA sequence: TGCGCCAGCGGGGGACTAGCGGTTAGCACAGATACGCAGTATTTT. It specifies CASGGLAVSTDTQYF.

The chain recombines TRBV30 with TRBJ1-1; D unclear. Germline CDR1 and CDR2: GTSNPN and SVGIG (reference sequence). Trimming took 0 bases from V and 0 from J, leaving 8 bases between them. This CDR3 has 14 amino acids. This CDR3 is CAWSVGLMNTEAFF. The CDR3 nucleotides are TGTGCCTGGAGTGTTGGACTCATGAACACTGAAGCTTTCTTT.

The chain couples TRBV5-4 to TRBJ1-5; D gene unclear. V was trimmed by 4 bases and J by 3 bases, leaving 5 bases between them. This CDR3 contains 12 residues. Germline V gene lookup returns CDR1 SGHNT and CDR2 YYREEE (reference sequence). This CDR3 reads CASSRDNQPQHF. As DNA, the CDR3 is TGTGCCAGCAGCCGGGACAATCAGCCCCAGCATTTT.

J is TRBJ2-7 and V is TRBV28; D is perhaps TRBD1 (5 bases). Germline V gene lookup returns CDR1 MDHEN and CDR2 SYDVKM. V was trimmed by 6 bases and J by 5 bases, leaving 20 bases between them. The CDR3 covers 15 residues. CDR3 bases: TGTGCCAGCAGGTCCCAAGGGGAAGGTAACCACGAGCAGTACTTC. It specifies CASRSQGEGNHEQYF.

V and J are TRBV19 and TRBJ2-7, with a weak D call TRBD2 (5 bases). Trimming removed 4 bases from V and 0 bases from J, with 13 bases in between. The germline gives CDR1 LNHDA, CDR2 SQIVND (reference sequence). The CDR3 runs to 15 residues. CDR3 amino acids: CASSKGVPSSYEQYF. The DNA of the CDR3 is TGTGCCAGTAGTAAGGGAGTTCCAAGCTCCTACGAGCAGTACTTC.

The CDR3 DNA sequence: TGCGCCAGCAGTGAGACTCGGGACAGGGGAACCGGGGAGCTGTTTTTT. Its translation: CASSETRDRGTGELFF. The chain couples TRBV10-2 to TRBJ2-2, with TRBD1 matching 10 bases. The CDR3 runs to 16 residues. CDR1 and CDR2 from the germline V gene are WSHSY and SAAADI. Trimming removed 2 bases from V and 5 bases from J; junction bases left unmatched: 5.

The genes are TRBV10-2 and TRBJ1-1; D gene uncertain. Trimming took 6 bases from V and 0 from J, leaving 8 bases between them. The CDR3 spans 13 residues. CDR1 and CDR2 (germline): WSHSY, SAAADI. DNA for the CDR3: TGCGCCAGCAGCGCGAGAATGAACACTGAAGCTTTCTTT. Protein sequence: CASSARMNTEAFF.

The genes are TRBV6-5 and TRBJ1-6; 7 bases match TRBD1. The CDR3 totals 15 residues. V was clipped by 8 bases and J by 3 bases; unmatched bases: 7. Germline V gene lookup returns CDR1 MNHEY and CDR2 SVGAGI. CDR3 in DNA: TGTGCCAGCGGAAAGGGGGCGAACTATAATTCACCCCTCCACTTT. This translates into CASGKGANYNSPLHF.

The rearrangement joins TRBV2 to TRBJ2-2; 9 bases match TRBD2. CDR1 SNHLY and CDR2 FYNNEI come from the germline V gene. Trimming at V came to 7 bases and at J to 4 bases, leaving 4 bases not matched to a gene. This CDR3 has 14 residues. The CDR3, as DNA: TGTGCCAGCAAGCCTAGCGGGACCACCGGGGAGCTGTTTTTT. Its protein is CASKPSGTTGELFF.